This TCR beta chain was captured in a study of HIV-infected patients and healthy controls. Trimming took off 4 bases at V and 3 bases at J, with 15 bases between the two ends. This CDR3 contains 15 residues. From germline, CDR1 is MNHEY and CDR2 SVGEGT. One entry per CDR3 protein results from TCRdb running MiXCR on the 5' RACE reads. Among about 67,000 distinct CDR3 sequences listed, about a sixth were seen once. The sequence came from a human donor in good health. The sequenced sample consisted of CD4+ T cells from blood. The genes are TRBV6-2 or TRBV6-3 and TRBJ2-5, with D possibly TRBD1 on 6 matching bases. DNA for the CDR3: TGTGCCAGCAGTTCGCACAGGGATATGGAAGAGACCCAGTACTTC. Protein: CASSSHRDMEETQYF.